A single sample is the source of the 8 T cell receptor beta chains below, sequenced in a study of blood T cells in healthy people across ages. Next came a second PCR, run for about 7 to 12 cycles, which used a sample-barcoded 5' primer along with a J-beta primer mix. TCRdb analysed the 5' RACE reads with MiXCR anew, one entry per CDR3 protein. There are about 1.4 million distinct CDR3 sequences in the sample; around 55% occur only once, and over 5.5% lies in the top ten. Material for sequencing was blood. The receptors originated from a man between 18 and 35 years old in good health.

The chain combines TRBV5-1 with TRBJ2-3; 8 nucleotides align to TRBD1. The length of the CDR3 is 15 residues. Germline CDR1 reads SGHRS; CDR2 reads YFSETQ. Trimming at V came to 7 bases and at J to 5 bases, leaving 12 bases not matched to a gene. This chain's CDR3 is CASRQQTGGGDTQYF. For the CDR3, the DNA is TGCGCCAGCCGCCAACAAACAGGGGGAGGAGATACGCAGTATTTT.

The gene calls are TRBV29-1 and TRBJ2-5; the match to TRBD2 covers 12 bases. J gave up 9 bases and V 5 bases, and 4 bases lay outside the gene matches. This CDR3 is 12 amino acids long. Germline CDR1 SQVTM, CDR2 ANQGSEA. The CDR3 DNA reads TGCAGCGTTTATCTAGCGGGAGGGCCCCAGTACTTC. Translating gives CSVYLAGGPQYF.

This clonotype has more than one count but fewer than ten. V usage is TRBV9 and J usage is TRBJ1-2; D is ambiguous. The CDR3 extends over 14 amino acids. V lost 3 bases to trimming and J lost 7 bases, with 16 bases between them. Germline-derived CDR1 and CDR2 are SGDLS and YYNGEE. The CDR3 sequence: CASSDPGFWSGYTF. The CDR3 nucleotides are TGTGCCAGCAGCGATCCGGGTTTCTGGAGTGGCTACACCTTC.

This clonotype was seen a few times. The chain links TRBV29-1 to TRBJ1-6, with 9 bases identical to TRBD1. There are 13 residues in the CDR3. CDR1 and CDR2 from the germline V gene are SQVTM and ANQGSEA. Trimming at V came to 7 bases and at J to 6 bases, leaving 4 bases not matched to a gene. CDR3 region: CSGSTGGNSPLHF. In DNA, the CDR3 is TGCAGCGGCTCGACAGGGGGTAATTCACCCCTCCACTTT.

The chain links TRBV5-1 to TRBJ2-4; 9 nucleotides line up with TRBD1. CDR1 and CDR2 from the germline V gene are SGHRS and YFSETQ. The CDR3 extends over 15 amino acids. Germline trimming cut 0 bases from V and 5 bases from J; bases unmatched to any gene: 3. The CDR3 nucleotides are TGCGCCAGCAGCTTGGACGGGACAGGGCAAAACATTCAGTACTTC. It is translated as CASSLDGTGQNIQYF. The whole variable domain, filled in from reference TRBV5-1 and TRBJ2-4, reads KAGVTQTPRYLIKTRGQQVTLSCSPISGHRSVSWYQQTPGQGLQFLFEYFSETQRNKGNFPGRFSGRQFSNSRSEMNVSTLELGDSALYLCASSLDGTGQNIQYFGAGTRLSVL.

This chain uses TRBV7-2 with TRBJ2-3; 7 nucleotides match TRBD1. This CDR3 region has 15 residues. Germline-derived CDR1 and CDR2 are SGHTA and FQGNSA. Trimming took 5 bases from V and 4 from J; bases not matched to a gene: 9. CDR3 DNA: TGTGCCAGCAGCCCGACAGGGTGGAGTGCAGATACGCAGTATTTT. Translation: CASSPTGWSADTQYF.

The rearrangement uses TRBV20-1 and TRBJ2-7; TRBD1 agrees at 7 bases. CDR1 DFQATT and CDR2 SNEGSKA come from the germline V gene (reference sequence). The CDR3 covers 12 residues. The CDR3 sequence is CSAGTDSYEQYF. In nucleotides, the CDR3 is TGCAGCGCCGGGACAGACTCCTACGAGCAGTACTTC.

The chain is built from TRBV29-1 and TRBJ1-4; tentatively, D is TRBD1 (5 bases). This CDR3 region has 14 residues. The germline V gene has CDR1 SQVTM and CDR2 ANQGSEA. Trimming removed 1 base from V and 5 bases from J, with 11 bases in between. CDR3: CSVEGPRGNEKLFF. CDR3 nucleotides: TGCAGCGTTGAAGGACCGAGGGGAAATGAAAAACTGTTTTTT.